This TCR beta chain was sequenced for a study of molecular identifiers for immune sequencing clone quantification. With 10%, 30% or 50% of RNA, about 20,000 to 1,100,000 naive CD8 T cells were sequenced. This clonotype occurred many times. What it binds is not known. TCRdb independently ran MiXCR on the PCR reads; one entry per CDR3 protein. The sample consists of around 89,000 distinct CDR3 sequences, 19% of them appearing once. The ends were cut back, 9 bases at V and 0 bases at J, with 10 bases in the middle. CDR1 is KGHDR, CDR2 SFDVKD, per germline. The CDR3 loop spans 14 amino acids. Study findings and constraints: Spiked Jurkat TCR RNA equivalent to one cell was reportedly detectable in approximately 980,000 naive cells.

The clonotype originates from a human donor in good health. Some libraries in this study had Jurkat cell RNA spiked in. This chain joins TRBV24-1 and TRBJ1-4; no firm D call. Sequenced material: naive CD8+ T cells from blood, with Jurkat cell RNA spiked in. Subset here: FACS-sorted CD8+CD4-CCR7+CD45RA+ naive T cells. CDR3 protein: CATPRYPTNEKLFF. The CDR3 region has the DNA TGTGCCACCCCGCGGTATCCAACTAATGAAAAACTGTTTTTT.